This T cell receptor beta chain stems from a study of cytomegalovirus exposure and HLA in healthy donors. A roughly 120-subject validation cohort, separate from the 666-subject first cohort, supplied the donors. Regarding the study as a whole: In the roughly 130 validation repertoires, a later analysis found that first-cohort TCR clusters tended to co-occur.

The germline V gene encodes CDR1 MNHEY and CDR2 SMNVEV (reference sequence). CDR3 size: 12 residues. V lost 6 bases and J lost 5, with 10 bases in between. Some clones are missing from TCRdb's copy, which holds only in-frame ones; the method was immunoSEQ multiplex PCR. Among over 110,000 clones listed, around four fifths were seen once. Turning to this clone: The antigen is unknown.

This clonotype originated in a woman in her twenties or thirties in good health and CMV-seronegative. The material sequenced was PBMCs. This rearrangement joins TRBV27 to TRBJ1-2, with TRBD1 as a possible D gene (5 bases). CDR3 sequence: CASRGGGYGYTF. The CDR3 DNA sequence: TGTGCCAGCAGGGGTGGGGGGTATGGCTACACCTTC.